A single sample gave rise to the 10 T cell receptor beta chains below, sequenced in a study of beta chain features in type 1 diabetes. As every portion of the isolated RNA was reverse transcribed, the sequencing read expressed TCRB transcripts. Sequenced by immunoSEQ multiplex PCR; TCRdb stores in-frame clones only, minus some. In the table there are a few hundred thousand clones, about 29% of which are singletons. Sequencing was carried out using naive CD4+ T cells from blood. The receptors were gathered from a man aged 18 to 30 in good health.

The chain has TRBV25-1 and TRBJ2-7, with TRBD2 matching 12 bases. The CDR3 has 14 residues. V shed 4 bases, J shed 4 bases, and the junction held 2 bases outside the gene matches. CDR1 MGHDK and CDR2 SYGVNS come from the germline V gene. For the CDR3, the DNA is TGTGCCAGCAGTGCTAGCGGGAGGGGTTACGAGCAGTACTTC. Its translation: CASSASGRGYEQYF.

This clone has a handful of counts. V and J are TRBV6-5 and TRBJ2-1; 7 positions match TRBD2. After removal of 6 bases from V and 2 bases from J, the junction contained 10 bases not matched to a gene. This CDR3 spans 16 amino acids. Germline-derived CDR1 and CDR2 are MNHEY and SVGAGI. This CDR3 reads CASRYAGLVPYNEQFF. CDR3 bases: TGTGCCAGCAGATACGCCGGACTAGTACCCTACAATGAGCAGTTCTTC.

V and J are TRBV4-3 and TRBJ2-1; 7 bases map to TRBD2. The V segment lost 4 bases and the J segment 3 bases; nucleotides outside the gene matches: 15. Germline assignment: CDR1 LGHNA and CDR2 YSLEER. The CDR3 extends over 18 amino acids. The CDR3 DNA is TGCGCCAGCAGCCCCGCCGGTTTCGCTAGCGGCCTCTACAATGAGCAGTTCTTC. Translating gives CASSPAGFASGLYNEQFF.

The table lists this clone with a few counts. This rearrangement joins TRBV19 to TRBJ2-3; 11 positions agree with TRBD2. CDR1 and CDR2 (germline): LNHDA, SQIVND (reference sequence). This CDR3 is 16 amino acids long. V gave up 5 bases and J gave up 5 bases; unmatched junction bases: 9. The CDR3 reads CASSPRLAGGGDTQYF. As DNA, the CDR3 is TGTGCCAGTAGTCCGAGGCTAGCGGGAGGTGGAGATACGCAGTATTTT.

This clone was picked up a small number of times. The chain combines TRBV7-9 with TRBJ1-1; D not certain. This CDR3 is 15 amino acids long. The ends were cut back, 0 bases at V and 0 bases at J, with 8 bases in the middle. Per the germline V gene, CDR1 is SEHNR and CDR2 is FQNEAQ (reference sequence). The CDR3 here is CASSLAGGLNTEAFF. The CDR3 DNA reads TGTGCCAGCAGCTTAGCCGGAGGACTGAACACTGAAGCTTTCTTT.

The chain recombines TRBV5-6 with TRBJ2-1, with D maybe TRBD2 (6 bases). Germline values: CDR1 SGHDT, CDR2 YYEEEE. The CDR3 has 13 residues. V was cut by 2 bases and J by 7 bases, with 10 bases left in between. The CDR3 DNA follows: TGTGCCAGCAGCTTTGCGGGACGAAATGAGCAGTTCTTC. It encodes CASSFAGRNEQFF.

The chain has TRBV15 and TRBJ2-1; 10 bases are a match to TRBD2. This CDR3 region has 17 residues. The J segment lost 10 bases and the V segment lost 3 bases, leaving 15 bases of the junction unmatched. The germline gives CDR1 LNHNV, CDR2 YYDKDF (reference sequence). CDR3 protein: CATSRDPGLAALGEQFF. The CDR3, as DNA: TGTGCCACCAGCAGGGATCCCGGACTAGCGGCCTTGGGGGAGCAGTTCTTC.

As to this clone: In the same sample, other DNA sequences code for this CDR3. The chain joins TRBV29-1 to TRBJ2-5; no clear D gene. Germline V CDR1 and CDR2: SQVTM, ANQGSEA. The ends were cut back, 1 base at V and 1 base at J, with 4 bases in the middle. CDR3 length: 12 residues. Here the CDR3 reads CSVEGAQETQYF. Here the CDR3 DNA reads TGCAGCGTTGAAGGGGCCCAAGAGACCCAGTACTTC. Filled out from reference TRBV29-1 and TRBJ2-5, the complete variable domain reads SAVISQKPSRDICQRGTSLTIQCQVDSQVTMMFWYRQQPGQSLTLIATANQGSEATYESGFVIDKFPISRPNLTFSTLTVSNMSPEDSSIYLCSVEGAQETQYFGPGTRLLVL.

This clone came up a few times. The chain joins TRBV18 to TRBJ2-1, with D unresolved. V was trimmed by 4 bases and J by 4 bases, leaving 8 bases between them. This CDR3 contains 13 residues. Germline CDR1 reads KGHSH; CDR2 reads LQKENI. The DNA of the CDR3 is TGTGCCAGCTCACTTGGGTCGTACAATGAGCAGTTCTTC. Its translation is CASSLGSYNEQFF.

This clone showed up just a few times. The V call is TRBV7-9, the J call TRBJ2-1; 8 nucleotides match TRBD2. This CDR3 has 13 residues. Germline V gives CDR1 SEHNR, CDR2 FQNEAQ (reference sequence). V gave up 1 base and J gave up 15 bases; unmatched junction bases: 8. Written as DNA, the CDR3 is TGTGCCAGCAGCTTAGTGGGACTAGAAATGCTGTTCTTC. Amino acid sequence: CASSLVGLEMLFF.